These 23 T cell receptor beta chains originate from one sample sequenced in a study of T cell responses to AZD1222 COVID-19 vaccine. This table comes from immunoSEQ multiplex PCR, and its TCRdb copy is limited to in-frame clones, with some not included. The sample lists about 160,000 clones; around 90% were seen once. This material consisted of peripheral blood, taken 28 days after the second AZD1222 dose. The receptors were gathered from an adult who received the AZD1222 COVID-19 vaccine.

The chain carries TRBV27 and TRBJ2-7, with 10 bases matching TRBD1. After removal of 6 bases from V and 5 bases from J, the junction contained 13 bases not matched to a gene. The germline V gene has CDR1 MNHEY and CDR2 SMNVEV (reference sequence). The CDR3 is 16 residues long. The CDR3 is CASSSIGTGDKNEQYF. CDR3 bases: TGTGCCAGCAGCTCGATAGGGACAGGGGACAAGAACGAGCAGTACTTC.

This clone came up a few times. V and J are TRBV19 and TRBJ1-4, with no clear D. Trimming stripped 1 base from V and 7 bases from J, with 10 bases between. This CDR3 region has 14 residues. Looked up from germline, CDR1 is LNHDA and CDR2 is SQIVND (reference sequence). The CDR3 DNA follows: TGTGCCAGTAGTATAGGGGCCGGGATTGAAAAACTGTTTTTT. This encodes CASSIGAGIEKLFF.

This clone was found once. The J gene is TRBJ2-1, the V gene TRBV6-5; D remains unclear. Germline V gene data show CDR1 as MNHEY and CDR2 as SVGAGI. Trimming took off 4 bases at V and 9 bases at J, with 10 bases between the two ends. The CDR3 extends over 12 amino acids. The CDR3 here is CASSFPVGEQFF. DNA of the CDR3: TGTGCCAGCAGTTTCCCCGTGGGTGAGCAGTTCTTC.

This chain uses TRBV6-1 with TRBJ2-5; D remains unclear. Trimming pared 1 base from V and 3 bases from J, leaving 9 bases between. Germline assignment: CDR1 MNHNS and CDR2 SASEGT. The CDR3 consists of 14 residues. The CDR3 nucleotides are TGTGCCAGCAGTGAAGGTGGTATAAAAGAGACCCAGTACTTC. Encoded protein: CASSEGGIKETQYF.

The rearrangement joins TRBV2 to TRBJ2-7, with D tentatively TRBD1 or TRBD2 (5 bases each). The CDR3 contains 15 residues. Germline V CDR1 and CDR2: SNHLY, FYNNEI. V was trimmed by 7 bases and J by 4 bases, leaving 20 bases between them. The CDR3 DNA sequence: TGTGCCAGCACTTCACCTTCCCCGGGACCTTACGAGCAGTACTTC. This sequence encodes CASTSPSPGPYEQYF. Based on the CDR3 plus reference TRBV2 and TRBJ2-7, the full variable domain is EPEVTQTPSHQVTQMGQEVILRCVPISNHLYFYWYRQILGQKVEFLVSFYNNEISEKSEIFDDQFSVERPDGSNFTLKIRSTKLEDSAMYFCASTSPSPGPYEQYFGPGTRLTVT.

The chain employs TRBV29-1 and TRBJ2-7, with 7 bases that match TRBD1. CDR3 length: 13 amino acids. With V trimmed by 6 bases and J by 3 bases, 8 bases remained unmatched. Per germline, CDR1 SQVTM and CDR2 ANQGSEA. CDR3 sequence reads: CSVDSRDSYEQYF. The CDR3 DNA follows: TGCAGCGTGGATTCCCGGGACAGCTACGAGCAGTACTTC.

The CDR3 DNA reads as TGTGCCAGCAGCTTAAGGCAGAGCAGCCGCGGGGCCAACGTCCTGACTTTC. Amino acid sequence: CASSLRQSSRGANVLTF. V and J are TRBV7-6 and TRBJ2-6, with D uncertain. This CDR3 has 17 residues. Trimming shortened V by 2 bases and J by 4 bases, and 15 bases separated the two germline ends. Germline values: CDR1 SGHVS, CDR2 FNYEAQ.

CDR3 in amino acids: CASSYSAGGNTEAFF. The CDR3, as DNA: TGTGCCAGCAGTTACTCTGCAGGAGGGAACACTGAAGCTTTCTTT. The chain couples TRBV6-5 to TRBJ1-1; D unresolved. The V and J ends lost 0 bases and 1 base respectively, with 9 bases between them. CDR3 length equals 15 residues. The germline V gene encodes CDR1 MNHEY and CDR2 SVGAGI.

The chain recombines TRBV18 with TRBJ2-7; 9 bases align to TRBD2. The CDR3 is made up of 16 amino acids. Germline V lookup: CDR1 KGHSH, CDR2 LQKENI. With V trimmed by 3 bases and J by 3 bases, 9 bases remained unmatched. The CDR3 region is CASSPGGGGTFYEQYF. Here the CDR3 DNA reads TGTGCCAGCTCACCCGGCGGGGGGGGGACTTTCTACGAGCAGTACTTC. Using reference TRBV18 and TRBJ2-7 for the parts outside the CDR3, the full variable domain is NAGVMQNPRHLVRRRGQEARLRCSPMKGHSHVYWYRQLPEEGLKFMVYLQKENIIDESGMPKERFSAEFPKEGPSILRIQQVVRGDSAAYFCASSPGGGGTFYEQYFGPGTRLTVT.

This rearrangement joins TRBV29-1 to TRBJ2-1, with 10 bases lining up with TRBD2. The CDR3 consists of 15 residues. V lost 0 bases and J lost 3; bases outside the gene matches: 2. CDR1 and CDR2 from the germline V gene are SQVTM and ANQGSEA. In DNA form, the CDR3 reads TGCAGCGTTGAAGATCCTAGCGGGGGCTACAATGAGCAGTTCTTC. This codes for CSVEDPSGGYNEQFF.

This chain joins TRBV5-1 and TRBJ1-1; no reliable D call. V was pared by 7 bases and J by 8 bases, with 15 bases between. Germline V gene data show CDR1 as SGHRS and CDR2 as YFSETQ. The CDR3 loop spans 12 amino acids. CDR3 DNA sequence: TGCGCCAGCTCTAGTCCGTTCATGGAAGCTTTCTTT. Translating gives CASSSPFMEAFF.

In this sample, this clone turned up a few times. The chain links TRBV6-5 to TRBJ2-7; a weak D match, TRBD2 (5 bases). The germline V and J ends were trimmed by 6 bases and 5 bases, with 17 bases remaining between them. The CDR3 consists of 14 residues. Germline CDR1 reads MNHEY; CDR2 reads SVGAGI. In DNA form, the CDR3 reads TGTGCCAGCAGATTCTACACTCAGACTAACGAGCAGTACTTC. This codes for CASRFYTQTNEQYF.

The chain recombines TRBV25-1 with TRBJ1-2; the match to TRBD1 covers 7 bases. From germline, CDR1 is MGHDK and CDR2 SYGVNS. V lost 9 bases to trimming and J lost 8 bases; unmatched junction nucleotides: 6. CDR3 length: 11 amino acids. This CDR3 is CASQGVGGYTF. The CDR3 DNA sequence: TGTGCCAGTCAGGGGGTGGGAGGCTACACCTTC.

The chain links TRBV12-3 or TRBV12-4 to TRBJ1-3; D may be TRBD1 (6 bases). With 7 bases removed from V and 2 bases from J, the gap between germline ends came to 9 bases. This CDR3 contains 13 residues. The CDR3 bases are TGTGCCAGCACGTGGGACACTGGAAACACCATATATTTT. It codes for CASTWDTGNTIYF.

The V call is TRBV27, the J call TRBJ2-7; TRBD1 agrees at 8 bases. The CDR3 length is 12 residues. Germline V gene data show CDR1 as MNHEY and CDR2 as SMNVEV (reference sequence). The trim removed 10 bases at V and 2 bases at J, leaving 4 bases unmatched. The CDR3 is CAIKTGAYEQYF. DNA for the CDR3: TGTGCCATAAAGACAGGGGCCTACGAGCAGTACTTC.

The chain recombines TRBV5-4 with TRBJ2-1; D is perhaps TRBD1 (6 bases). The CDR3 covers 12 residues. Germline CDR1 is SGHNT and CDR2 is YYREEE (reference sequence). Between the trimmed V and J ends, which lost 3 bases and 10 bases, there was a span of 11 bases. The CDR3 region is CASSSGQPEQFF. In DNA form, the CDR3 reads TGTGCCAGCAGCTCGGGACAACCGGAGCAGTTCTTC.

In this sample, this clone turned up once. The chain has TRBV6-1 and TRBJ2-2; TRBD2 aligns across 9 bases. Germline values: CDR1 MNHNS, CDR2 SASEGT. V trimming: 0 bases; J trimming: 1 base; junction bases outside the gene matches: 6. The length of the CDR3 is 18 residues. The CDR3 DNA reads TGTGCCAGCAGTGAAGCTTACGCGGGAGGGGTGAACACCGGGGAGCTGTTTTTT. This gives the protein CASSEAYAGGVNTGELFF.

The table lists this clone with a count of one. This chain joins TRBV6-5 and TRBJ1-5, with TRBD1 identical over 9 bases. The V segment lost 6 bases and the J segment 7 bases; nucleotides outside the gene matches: 7. Per germline, CDR1 MNHEY and CDR2 SVGAGI. CDR3 length equals 14 residues. In DNA form, the CDR3 reads TGTGCCAGCAGCGGGGACAGGGCATACCAGCCCCAGCATTTT. Encoded protein: CASSGDRAYQPQHF.

The chain joins TRBV5-1 to TRBJ2-7, with a tentative D call TRBD1 (6 bases). The CDR3 sequence is 15 residues long. V lost 0 bases to trimming and J lost 0 bases, with 10 bases between them. Germline-derived CDR1 and CDR2 are SGHRS and YFSETQ. CDR3 nucleotides: TGCGCCAGCAGCTTGGGGGGGACAATCTCCTACGAGCAGTACTTC. It is translated as CASSLGGTISYEQYF.

The V call is TRBV18, the J call TRBJ2-4; either TRBD1 or TRBD2 may fit D (5 bases each). This CDR3 has 17 amino acids. CDR1 is KGHSH, CDR2 LQKENI, per germline. V dropped 3 bases and J dropped 1 base, with 16 bases sitting between them. Here the CDR3 DNA reads TGTGCCAGCTCACCCACCCAGGGAGATTGGGCCAAAAACATTCAGTACTTC. It yields the protein CASSPTQGDWAKNIQYF.

In this sample, this clone turned up a few times. V usage is TRBV3-1 (or the pseudogene TRBV3-2) and J usage is TRBJ1-1; weak D call: TRBD1 (6 bases). Trimming pared 3 bases from V and 6 bases from J, leaving 20 bases between. The CDR3 sequence is 16 residues long. The germline CDR1 and CDR2 sequences are LGHDT and YNNKEL (reference sequence). The CDR3 here is CASSQGQGRGRPEAFF. The CDR3 coding sequence is TGTGCCAGCAGCCAGGGACAAGGGAGGGGTAGGCCTGAAGCTTTCTTT.

CDR3 loop: CASSLEGTGGEQYF. The CDR3, as DNA: TGCGCCAGCAGCTTGGAAGGGACAGGGGGCGAGCAGTACTTC. This chain joins TRBV5-1 and TRBJ2-7; 11 bases map to TRBD1. V trimming: 0 bases; J trimming: 6 bases; junction bases outside the gene matches: 2. Germline V gives CDR1 SGHRS, CDR2 YFSETQ. CDR3 length: 14 amino acids.

This chain uses TRBV19 with TRBJ2-2, with D uncertain. The CDR3 has 13 residues. The V gene lost 11 bases and the J gene lost 4 bases, with 14 bases spanning the gap. CDR1 and CDR2 (germline): LNHDA, SQIVND (reference sequence). The chain's CDR3 is CACLSRLTGELFF. CDR3 sequence (DNA): TGTGCCTGCCTCTCGAGACTCACCGGGGAGCTGTTTTTT.